These 9 T cell receptor beta chains came from one sample sequenced in a study of blood T cell repertoires in COVID-19 (dated by TCRdb to the early 2020s). The library was prepared using the immunoSEQ multiplex PCR assay. Sourced from immuneACCESS, this table was stored by TCRdb with only in-frame sequences that have V and J called. A share of the clones is absent; for the studies checked, an unresolved V gene accounts for under half, and the remainder has no known explanation. In this sample the table shows 220,000 or so clones, less than 90% of which occur a single time. The ten largest clones add up to about 5.1% of the sample. Sequencing used peripheral blood. These receptors originate from a woman aged 55-69 years who had recovered from COVID-19.

The gene calls are TRBV7-9 and TRBJ1-4, with D hard to call. The CDR3 spans 14 residues. Trimming pared 2 bases from V and 4 bases from J, leaving 8 bases between. The germline CDR1 and CDR2 sequences are SEHNR and FQNEAQ (reference sequence). In DNA form, the CDR3 reads TGTGCCAGCAGCTTACAGCGGGGTAATGAAAAACTGTTTTTT. This encodes CASSLQRGNEKLFF.

The gene calls are TRBV3-1 (or the pseudogene TRBV3-2) and TRBJ1-3; D uncertain. The V end was cut by 4 bases, the J end by 4 bases, with 8 bases between. The CDR3 runs 13 residues. Germline CDR1 is LGHDT and CDR2 is YNNKEL (reference sequence). CDR3 bases: TGTGCCAGCAGCCCTAGTCAGGGAAACACCATATATTTT. This gives the protein CASSPSQGNTIYF.

The chain uses TRBV20-1 and TRBJ2-5, with 7 bases fitting TRBD2. CDR1 DFQATT and CDR2 SNEGSKA come from the germline V gene (reference sequence). The CDR3 consists of 15 residues. Germline trimming cut 3 bases from V and 5 bases from J; bases unmatched to any gene: 12. CDR3 in DNA: TGCAGTGCTAGTGGGAGCGGGGTAGGAGAGGAGACCCAGTACTTC. Its protein is CSASGSGVGEETQYF.

With respect to this clone: The sample contains more than one DNA sequence encoding this CDR3. The J gene is TRBJ1-2, the V gene TRBV29-1; TRBD1 matches 9 bases. There are 12 residues in the CDR3. Germline lookup yields CDR1 SQVTM and CDR2 ANQGSEA. The trim removed 6 bases at V and 5 bases at J, leaving 4 bases unmatched. In DNA form, the CDR3 reads TGCAGCGTAGGGACAGGGAATTATGGCTACACCTTC. Residues: CSVGTGNYGYTF.

The rearrangement links TRBV5-6 to TRBJ2-5; 7 bases line up with TRBD2. Germline CDR1 reads SGHDT; CDR2 reads YYEEEE. The CDR3 length is 14 residues. With V trimmed by 4 bases and J by 7 bases, 10 bases remained unmatched. CDR3 protein: CASSVVGGTGTQYF. CDR3 DNA sequence: TGTGCCAGCAGCGTCGTGGGGGGGACCGGGACCCAGTACTTC.

The CDR3 region has the DNA TGTGCCAGCAGTTTGCTTACTAGCGGGGGGGTGGGCACAGATACGCAGTATTTT. Residues: CASSLLTSGGVGTDTQYF. The chain uses TRBV27 and TRBJ2-3; TRBD2 matches 13 bases. The CDR3 sequence is 18 residues long. The germline CDR1 and CDR2 sequences are MNHEY and SMNVEV (reference sequence). V dropped 3 bases and J dropped 1; count of bases not matched to a gene: 7.

This clone was recorded only once. J is TRBJ2-5 and V is TRBV7-2, with 8 positions matching TRBD1. Germline V CDR1 and CDR2: SGHTA, FQGNSA. Losses at the gene ends were 5 bases for V and 5 bases for J; bases not matched to a gene: 10. The CDR3 runs 15 residues. CDR3 sequence (DNA): TGTGCCAGCAGCCCAGACAGGGGCACTGGGGAGACCCAGTACTTC. This codes for CASSPDRGTGETQYF.

This chain links TRBV5-4 with TRBJ2-3; TRBD1 matches at 10 bases. CDR1 is SGHNT, CDR2 YYREEE, per germline (reference sequence). Unmatched junction bases numbered 3, after V lost 4 bases and J lost 1 base. This CDR3 is 15 amino acids long. CDR3 residues: CASSTGTGGTDTQYF. The CDR3, as DNA: TGTGCCAGCAGCACGGGGACAGGGGGCACAGATACGCAGTATTTT. Combining the CDR3 with reference TRBV5-4 and TRBJ2-3 gives the whole variable domain ETGVTQSPTHLIKTRGQQVTLRCSSQSGHNTVSWYQQALGQGPQFIFQYYREEENGRGNFPPRFSGLQFPNYSSELNVNALELDDSALYLCASSTGTGGTDTQYFGPGTRLTVL.

DNA for the CDR3: TGTGCCAGCAGCCAAGTGAGGGCTAGCGGGCCCACAGATACGCAGTATTTT. It codes for CASSQVRASGPTDTQYF. This chain joins TRBV7-8 and TRBJ2-3, with 8 positions matching TRBD2. The CDR3 consists of 17 residues. CDR1 is SGHVS and CDR2 is FQNEAQ in the germline V gene. V lost 5 bases to trimming and J lost 2 bases; unmatched junction nucleotides: 12.